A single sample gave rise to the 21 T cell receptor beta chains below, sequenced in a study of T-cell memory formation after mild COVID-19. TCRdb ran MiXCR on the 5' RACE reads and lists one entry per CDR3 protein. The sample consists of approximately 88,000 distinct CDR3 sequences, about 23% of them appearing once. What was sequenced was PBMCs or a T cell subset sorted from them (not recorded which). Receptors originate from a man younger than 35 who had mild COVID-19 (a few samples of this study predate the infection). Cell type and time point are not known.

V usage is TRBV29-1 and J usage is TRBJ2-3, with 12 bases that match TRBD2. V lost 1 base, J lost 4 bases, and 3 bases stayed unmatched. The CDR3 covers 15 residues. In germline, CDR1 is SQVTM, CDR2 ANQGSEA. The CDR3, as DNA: TGCAGCGTTGAAGGCCTAGCGGGGGGGCCAGATACGCAGTATTTT. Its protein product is CSVEGLAGGPDTQYF.

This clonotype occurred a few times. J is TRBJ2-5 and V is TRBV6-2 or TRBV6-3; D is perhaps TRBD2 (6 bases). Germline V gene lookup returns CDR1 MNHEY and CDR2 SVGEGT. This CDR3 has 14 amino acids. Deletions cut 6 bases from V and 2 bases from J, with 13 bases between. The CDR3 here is CASSRGIEQETQYF. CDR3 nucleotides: TGTGCCAGCAGCCGCGGGATAGAACAAGAGACCCAGTACTTC.

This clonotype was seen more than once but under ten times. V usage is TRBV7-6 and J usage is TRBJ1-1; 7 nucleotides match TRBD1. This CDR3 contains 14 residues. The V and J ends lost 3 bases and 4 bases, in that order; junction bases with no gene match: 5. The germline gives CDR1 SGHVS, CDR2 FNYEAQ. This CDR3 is CASSLAGGGTEAFF. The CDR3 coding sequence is TGTGCCAGCAGCTTGGCAGGGGGAGGCACTGAAGCTTTCTTT. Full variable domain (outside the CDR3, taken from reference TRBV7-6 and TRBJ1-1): GAGVSQSPRYKVTKRGQDVALRCDPISGHVSLYWYRQALGQGPEFLTYFNYEAQQDKSGLPNDRFSAERPEGSISTLTIQRTEQRDSAMYRCASSLAGGGTEAFFGQGTRLTVV.

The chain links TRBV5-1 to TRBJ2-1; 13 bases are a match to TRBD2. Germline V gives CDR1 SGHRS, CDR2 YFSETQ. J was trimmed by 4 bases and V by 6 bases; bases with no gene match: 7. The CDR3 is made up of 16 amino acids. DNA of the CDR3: TGCGCCAGCATGATTATGACTAGCGGGGGGTACAATGAGCAGTTCTTC. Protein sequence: CASMIMTSGGYNEQFF. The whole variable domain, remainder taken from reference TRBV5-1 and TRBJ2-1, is KAGVTQTPRYLIKTRGQQVTLSCSPISGHRSVSWYQQTPGQGLQFLFEYFSETQRNKGNFPGRFSGRQFSNSRSEMNVSTLELGDSALYLCASMIMTSGGYNEQFFGPGTRLTVL.

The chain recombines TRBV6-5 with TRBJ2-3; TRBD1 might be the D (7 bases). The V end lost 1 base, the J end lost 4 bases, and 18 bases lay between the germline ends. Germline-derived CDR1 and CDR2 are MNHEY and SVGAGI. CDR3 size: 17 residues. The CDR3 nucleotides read TGTGCCAGCAGTTACTGGGGAGGCAGGGGGATCGCAGATACGCAGTATTTT. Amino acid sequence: CASSYWGGRGIADTQYF.

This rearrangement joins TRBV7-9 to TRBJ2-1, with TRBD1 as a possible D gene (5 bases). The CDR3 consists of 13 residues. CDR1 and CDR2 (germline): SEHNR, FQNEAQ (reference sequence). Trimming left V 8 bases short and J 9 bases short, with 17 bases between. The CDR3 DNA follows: TGTGCCAGCCCAAGGGCAGGGAAGGGTGAGCAGTTCTTC. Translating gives CASPRAGKGEQFF. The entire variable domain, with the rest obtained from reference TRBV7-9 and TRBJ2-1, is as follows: DTGVSQNPRHKITKRGQNVTFRCDPISEHNRLYWYRQTLGQGPEFLTYFQNEAQLEKSRLLSDRFSAERPKGSFSTLEIQRTEQGDSAMYLCASPRAGKGEQFFGPGTRLTVL.

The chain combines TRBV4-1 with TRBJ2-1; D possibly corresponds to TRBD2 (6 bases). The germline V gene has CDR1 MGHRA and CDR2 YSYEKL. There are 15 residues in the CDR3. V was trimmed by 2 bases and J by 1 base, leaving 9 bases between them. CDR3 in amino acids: CASSQMGGSYNEQFF. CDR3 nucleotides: TGCGCCAGCAGCCAAATGGGAGGATCCTACAATGAGCAGTTCTTC.

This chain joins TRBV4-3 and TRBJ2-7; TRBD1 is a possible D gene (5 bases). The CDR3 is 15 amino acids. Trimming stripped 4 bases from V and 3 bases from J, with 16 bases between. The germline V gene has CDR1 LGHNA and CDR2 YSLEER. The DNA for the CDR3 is TGCGCCAGCAGCCCAGGACACGGCGGCGTCTACGAGCAGTACTTC. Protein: CASSPGHGGVYEQYF.

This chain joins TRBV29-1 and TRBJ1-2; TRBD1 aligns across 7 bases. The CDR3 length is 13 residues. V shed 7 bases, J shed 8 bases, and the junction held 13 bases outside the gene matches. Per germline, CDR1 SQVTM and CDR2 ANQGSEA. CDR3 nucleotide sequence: TGCAGCGGATGGGACAGCGGGATTGGGGGCTACACCTTC. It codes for CSGWDSGIGGYTF.

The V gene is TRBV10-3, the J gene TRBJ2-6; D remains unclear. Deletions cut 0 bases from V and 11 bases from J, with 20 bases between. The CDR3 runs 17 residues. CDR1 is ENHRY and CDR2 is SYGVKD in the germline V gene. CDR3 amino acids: CAISESKSPGPSDVLTF. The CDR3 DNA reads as TGTGCCATCAGTGAGTCGAAGTCGCCAGGCCCCTCGGACGTCCTGACTTTC.

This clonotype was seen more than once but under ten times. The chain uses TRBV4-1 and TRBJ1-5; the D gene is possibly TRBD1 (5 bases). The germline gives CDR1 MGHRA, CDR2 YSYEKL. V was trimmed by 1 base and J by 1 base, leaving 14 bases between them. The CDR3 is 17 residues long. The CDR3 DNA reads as TGCGCCAGCAGCCAAGCTTGGGGGTCGGAGAGCAATCAGCCCCAGCATTTT. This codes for CASSQAWGSESNQPQHF.

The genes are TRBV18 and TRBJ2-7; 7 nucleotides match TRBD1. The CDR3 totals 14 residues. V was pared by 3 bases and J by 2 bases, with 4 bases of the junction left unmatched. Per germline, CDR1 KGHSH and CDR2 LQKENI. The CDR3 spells CASSPAGTAYEQYV. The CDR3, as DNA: TGTGCCAGCTCACCCGCCGGGACAGCCTACGAGCAGTACGTC.

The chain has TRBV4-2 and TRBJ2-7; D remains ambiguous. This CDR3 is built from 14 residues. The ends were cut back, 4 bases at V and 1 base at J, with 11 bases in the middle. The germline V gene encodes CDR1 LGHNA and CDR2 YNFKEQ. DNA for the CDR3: TGTGCCAGCAGCCCCGCCCGGAGTTCCTACGAGCAGTACTTC. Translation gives CASSPARSSYEQYF.

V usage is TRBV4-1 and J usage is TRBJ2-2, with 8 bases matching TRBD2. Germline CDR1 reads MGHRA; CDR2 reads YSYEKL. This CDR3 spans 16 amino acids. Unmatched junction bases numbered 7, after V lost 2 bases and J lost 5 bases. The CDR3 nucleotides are TGCGCCAGCAGCCAACCGGGGGGGCCTGGGACCGGGGAGCTGTTTTTT. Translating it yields CASSQPGGPGTGELFF.

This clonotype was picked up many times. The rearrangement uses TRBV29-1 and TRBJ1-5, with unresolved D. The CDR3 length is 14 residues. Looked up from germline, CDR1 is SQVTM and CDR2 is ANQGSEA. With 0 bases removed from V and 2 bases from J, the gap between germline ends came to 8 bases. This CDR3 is CSVEESGGNQPQHF. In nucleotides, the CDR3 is TGCAGCGTTGAAGAAAGCGGGGGCAATCAGCCCCAGCATTTT.

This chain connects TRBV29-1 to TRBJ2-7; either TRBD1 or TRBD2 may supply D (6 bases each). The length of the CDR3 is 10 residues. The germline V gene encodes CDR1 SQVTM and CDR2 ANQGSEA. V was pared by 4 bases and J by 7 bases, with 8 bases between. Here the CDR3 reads CSVGGAEQYF. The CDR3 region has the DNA TGCAGCGTTGGGGGGGCGGAGCAGTACTTC.

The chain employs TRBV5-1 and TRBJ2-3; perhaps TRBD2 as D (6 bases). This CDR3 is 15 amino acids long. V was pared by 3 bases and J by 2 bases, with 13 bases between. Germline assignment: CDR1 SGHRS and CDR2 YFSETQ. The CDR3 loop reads CASSSTPSVTDTQYF. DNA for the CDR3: TGCGCCAGCAGCTCAACCCCTAGCGTCACAGATACGCAGTATTTT.

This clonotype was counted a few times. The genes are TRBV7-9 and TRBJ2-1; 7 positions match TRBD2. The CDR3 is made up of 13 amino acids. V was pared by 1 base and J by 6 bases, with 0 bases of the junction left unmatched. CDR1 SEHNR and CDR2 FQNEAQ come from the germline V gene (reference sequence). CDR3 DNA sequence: TGTGCCAGCAGCTTAGGCGGGGGCAATGAGCAGTTCTTC. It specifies CASSLGGGNEQFF.

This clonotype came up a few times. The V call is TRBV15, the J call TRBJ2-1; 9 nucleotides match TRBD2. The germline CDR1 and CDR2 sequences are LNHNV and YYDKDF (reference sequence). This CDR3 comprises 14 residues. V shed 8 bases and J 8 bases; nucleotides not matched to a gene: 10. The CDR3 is CATGPRGGAHEQFF. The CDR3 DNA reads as TGTGCCACCGGACCTCGCGGGGGGGCCCATGAGCAGTTCTTC. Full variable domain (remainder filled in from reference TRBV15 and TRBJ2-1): DAMVIQNPRYQVTQFGKPVTLSCSQTLNHNVMYWYQQKSSQAPKLLFHYYDKDFNNEADTPDNFQSRRPNTSFCFLDIRSPGLGDTAMYLCATGPRGGAHEQFFGPGTRLTVL.

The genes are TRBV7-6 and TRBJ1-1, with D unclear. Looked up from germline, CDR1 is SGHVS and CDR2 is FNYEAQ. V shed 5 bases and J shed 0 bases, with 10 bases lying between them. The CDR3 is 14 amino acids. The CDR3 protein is CASSHDTVNTEAFF. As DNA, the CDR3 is TGTGCCAGCAGCCATGACACAGTGAACACTGAAGCTTTCTTT.

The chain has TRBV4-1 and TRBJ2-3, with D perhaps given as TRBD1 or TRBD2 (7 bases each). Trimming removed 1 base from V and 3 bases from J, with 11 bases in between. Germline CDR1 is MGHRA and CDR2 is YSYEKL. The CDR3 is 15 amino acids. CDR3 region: CASSQGQGGTDTQYF. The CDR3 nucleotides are TGCGCCAGCAGCCAAGGACAGGGAGGGACAGATACGCAGTATTTT.